The rows below give T cell receptor beta chains drawn from one sample of a study of T cell repertoires in cytomegalovirus infection. TCRdb reprocessed the reads with MiXCR, giving one entry per CDR3 protein. The sample holds roughly 320,000 distinct CDR3 sequences, around 9.1% seen once. The source material was PBMCs. These receptor sequences come from a human donor in good health (CMV status not recorded). Some clones in this sample may be carry-over from other donors' samples. The CDR3 runs from the conserved cysteine through the conserved F or W. The D gene is left open where the match is weak. The size of a clone is reported for some rows only, either as once, few or many, or as a class for expanded clones.

cdr3_aa cdr3_nt j_call v_call clone_size d_call
CASSLTAPYNSPLHF TGTGCCAGCAGTTTGACGGCTCCCTATAATTCACCCCTCCACTTT TRBJ1-6 TRBV28 - -
CASSFTGRRDETQYF TGTGCCAGCAGTTTTACTGGTCGCAGGGATGAGACCCAGTACTTC TRBJ2-5 TRBV12-3/TRBV12-4 many -
CASGRGGQETQYF TGTGCCAGCGGCAGAGGGGGACAAGAGACCCAGTACTTC TRBJ2-5 TRBV7-2 many -
CASSYGEGGYTF TGTGCCAGCAGTTACGGAGAAGGCGGCTACACCTTC TRBJ1-2 TRBV6-2/TRBV6-3 many -
CASSLDTRIPLDTQYF TGTGCCAGCAGCTTGGACACCAGAATCCCCCTGGATACGCAGTATTTT TRBJ2-3 TRBV5-5 many -
CASRPFRGNTIYF TGTGCCAGCCGCCCCTTCAGGGGAAACACCATATATTTT TRBJ1-3 TRBV12-3/TRBV12-4 many -
CASRPPGTGATGELFF TGCGCCAGCCGCCCCCCCGGGACAGGGGCCACCGGGGAGCTGTTTTTT TRBJ2-2 TRBV5-1 - TRBD1
CASSPELSSQPQHF TGTGCCAGCAGTCCGGAACTCAGTTCTCAGCCCCAGCATTTT TRBJ1-5 TRBV6-1 many -
CASSLFGTGEAFF TGTGCCAGTAGTCTGTTTGGGACGGGTGAAGCTTTCTTT TRBJ1-1 TRBV19 many -
CASSFSGDDTQYF TGTGCCAGCAGCTTCTCAGGGGATGATACGCAGTATTTT TRBJ2-3 TRBV7-2 many -
CASRGGGFGEQFF TGTGCTTCCCGGGGGGGGGGCTTTGGTGAGCAGTTCTTC TRBJ2-1 TRBV12-3/TRBV12-4 many TRBD2
CSADGNSPLHF TGCAGCGCAGACGGTAATTCACCCCTCCACTTT TRBJ1-6 TRBV29-1 - -
CSVAPQETGELFF TGCAGCGTTGCCCCCCAGGAGACCGGGGAGCTGTTTTTT TRBJ2-2 TRBV29-1 many -
CASSPIGLVNEQFF TGTGCCAGCAGTCCCATTGGGCTAGTCAATGAGCAGTTCTTC TRBJ2-1 TRBV12-3/TRBV12-4 - -
CASSLAGGDYGGEQFF TGCGCCAGCAGCTTGGCCGGGGGGGACTATGGCGGTGAGCAGTTCTTC TRBJ2-1 TRBV5-1 - TRBD2
CASSEGRGDEKLFF TGCGCCAGCAGCGAGGGGCGAGGGGATGAAAAACTGTTTTTT TRBJ1-4 TRBV5-1 many -
CASSLATGTEAFF TGTGCCAGCAGCTTAGCGACAGGGACTGAAGCTTTCTTT TRBJ1-1 TRBV7-9 many TRBD1
CASSLSSGANTGELFF TGTGCCAGCAGCTTGTCCTCCGGGGCGAACACCGGGGAGCTGTTTTTT TRBJ2-2 TRBV7-9 many -
CSARQFNEKLFF TGCAGTGCTAGACAGTTTAATGAAAAACTGTTTTTT TRBJ1-4 TRBV20-1 many -
CAARTSGGTDTQYF TGTGCCGCCCGGACTAGCGGGGGGACAGATACGCAGTATTTT TRBJ2-3 TRBV6-5 many TRBD2
CASSQEPRQFSLGNTIYF TGCGCCAGCAGCCAAGAACCGAGACAGTTTTCCCTTGGAAACACCATATATTTT TRBJ1-3 TRBV4-1 - -
CASLVWGRGETQYF TGTGCCAGCCTGGTGTGGGGGCGAGGAGAGACCCAGTACTTC TRBJ2-5 TRBV2 few -
CASSLRGQSNSPLHF TGTGCCAGCAGCCTTCGGGGCCAATCGAATTCACCCCTCCACTTT TRBJ1-6 TRBV7-9 many -
CASSESVDRGGCYTF TGTGCCAGCAGTGAATCGGTTGACAGGGGGGGGTGCTACACCTTC TRBJ1-2 TRBV25-1 - TRBD1
CASSPISSTDTQYF TGTGCCAGCAGTCCCATAAGCAGCACAGATACGCAGTATTTT TRBJ2-3 TRBV12-3/TRBV12-4 - -
CASSPRGADGYTF TGTGCCAGCTCACCCAGGGGCGCTGATGGCTACACCTTC TRBJ1-2 TRBV18 many -